These 27 T cell receptor beta chains share one sample of origin, sequenced in a study of immune heterogeneity within non-small cell lung tumors. Multiplex PCR employing 32 V and 13 J primers generated amplicons of the TCR beta CDR3. Each CDR3 protein gets one entry after TCRdb re-called the multiplex PCR reads with MiXCR. The table records approximately 29,000 distinct CDR3 sequences, about 30% of them present only once. Bulk tumor genomic DNA, 450 to 600 ng per sample, was the template. Surgery yielded several widely spaced biopsies per primary tumor. Surgery that was curative in intent was performed on patients with untreated, newly diagnosed non-small cell lung cancer. Sequencing was performed on lung tumor tissue. These receptor sequences come from a man aged 40-55 years with non-small cell lung cancer.

Concerning this clonotype: Compared with germline, one end of the junction differs, possibly owing to a read error. J is TRBJ2-1 and V is TRBV10-3; D is unclear. CDR1 is ENHRY and CDR2 is SYGVKD in the germline V gene. The CDR3 contains 14 residues. The CDR3 is CDISDAGGYNEQFF. Here the CDR3 DNA reads TGTGACATCAGTGATGCTGGCGGATACAATGAGCAGTTCTTC.

This clonotype was detected ten times or more. The chain joins TRBV11-3 to TRBJ2-2; TRBD1 matches at 7 bases. This CDR3 has 15 residues. Germline CDR1 SGHNT, CDR2 YENEEA. J lost 7 bases, V lost 5 bases, and 10 bases had no gene match. Here the CDR3 reads CASSLTTGSHGELFF. The CDR3 region has the DNA TGTGCCAGCAGCCTTACGACAGGGAGTCACGGGGAGCTGTTTTTT. Supplemented by reference TRBV11-3 and TRBJ2-2, the full variable domain reads EAGVVQSPRYKIIEKKQPVAFWCNPISGHNTLYWYLQNLGQGPELLIRYENEEAVDDSQLPKDRFSAERLKGVDSTLKIQPAELGDSAVYLCASSLTTGSHGELFFGEGSRLTVL.

This clonotype was counted a few times. The chain couples TRBV7-3 to TRBJ2-1; 9 nucleotides match TRBD2. The trim removed 5 bases at V and 6 bases at J, leaving 5 bases unmatched. The CDR3 sequence is 14 residues long. The germline V gene encodes CDR1 SGHTA and CDR2 FQGTGA. The CDR3: CASSGGRASNEQFF. DNA of the CDR3: TGTGCCAGCAGCGGCGGGAGGGCCTCCAATGAGCAGTTCTTC.

The chain links TRBV6-2 or TRBV6-3 to TRBJ1-5; D gene unclear. The ends were cut back, 4 bases at V and 5 bases at J, with 9 bases in the middle. The V gene's germline CDR1 is MNHEY and CDR2 SVGEGT. CDR3 length: 13 residues. DNA of the CDR3: TGTGCCAGCAGTTTTACAAGGTATCAGCCCCAGCATTTT. Translated: CASSFTRYQPQHF.

The rearrangement uses TRBV27 and TRBJ1-1; D uncertain. Germline assignment: CDR1 MNHEY and CDR2 SMNVEV (reference sequence). The CDR3 has 14 residues. Trimming removed 2 bases at V and 6 bases at J, with 13 bases between. CDR3 nucleotides: TGTGCCAGCAGTTTAGAATGGGGTAACGCTGAAGCTTTCTTT. It codes for CASSLEWGNAEAFF.

This clonotype has a single count. The V and J genes are TRBV9 and TRBJ2-2, with D unclear. V gave up 4 bases and J gave up 4 bases, with 14 bases separating them. CDR3 size: 15 residues. The germline V gene encodes CDR1 SGDLS and CDR2 YYNGEE. The CDR3 DNA sequence: TGTGCCAGCAGCATAGGATCCACCGGCACCGGGGAGCTGTTTTTT. Translating gives CASSIGSTGTGELFF.

This clonotype was observed many times. The genes are TRBV19 and TRBJ1-5, with no clear D. V gave up 2 bases and J gave up 5 bases, with 16 bases separating them. The CDR3 spans 16 residues. Germline V gene data show CDR1 as LNHDA and CDR2 as SQIVND (reference sequence). The CDR3 coding sequence is TGTGCCAGTAGTATATGGCATAGTGAGGGCGATCAGCCCCAGCATTTT. Translation gives CASSIWHSEGDQPQHF.

This clonotype appeared a few times. The chain uses TRBV18 and TRBJ2-5; D is undetermined. Germline CDR1 KGHSH, CDR2 LQKENI. With 0 bases removed from V and 7 bases from J, the gap between germline ends came to 6 bases. The CDR3 is 12 amino acids. CDR3 in DNA: TGTGCCAGCTCACCACCGGACGTGACCCAGTACTTC. It encodes CASSPPDVTQYF.

A single count supports this clonotype. This may come from a read error, since a much larger clone is one base off. The chain has TRBV2 and TRBJ1-5; TRBD1 might be the D (6 bases). The ends were cut back, 6 bases at V and 4 bases at J, with 13 bases in the middle. Germline CDR1 and CDR2: SNHLY and FYNNEI. The CDR3 is made up of 14 amino acids. This CDR3 reads CASSQRDMNQPQHF. As DNA, the CDR3 is TGTGCCAGCAGCCAACGGGACATGAATCAGCCCCAGCATTTT.

This clonotype ranks as medium-sized (0.01 to 0.1%). The chain carries TRBV7-9 and TRBJ2-7; no clear D gene. This CDR3 has 13 residues. Germline lookup yields CDR1 SEHNR and CDR2 FQNEAQ (reference sequence). V was trimmed by 5 bases and J by 7 bases, leaving 15 bases between them. The CDR3 nucleotides read TGTGCCAGCAGCGTTGGCTCGGATCGGGAGCAGTACTTC. This codes for CASSVGSDREQYF.

This clonotype was recorded a few times. The V call is TRBV11-2, the J call TRBJ1-2; no clear D. The germline gives CDR1 SGHAT, CDR2 FQNNGV. The ends were cut back, 5 bases at V and 7 bases at J, with 11 bases in the middle. The CDR3 has 12 amino acids. Here the CDR3 DNA reads TGTGCCAGCAGCCAAGTATCCGGTGGCTACACCTTC. Its protein product is CASSQVSGGYTF.

This chain connects TRBV7-2 to TRBJ1-2, with TRBD1 identical over 7 bases. The CDR3 contains 14 residues. Trimming removed 3 bases from V and 3 bases from J; junction bases left unmatched: 4. The germline V gene has CDR1 SGHTA and CDR2 FQGNSA. Here the CDR3 DNA reads TGTGCCAGCAGCTTTCAGGGGGGCGACTATGGCTACACCTTC. It codes for CASSFQGGDYGYTF.

In this sample, this clonotype turned up a few times. The chain joins TRBV6-2 or TRBV6-3 to TRBJ2-7; 8 nucleotides line up with TRBD1. Germline CDR1 reads MNHEY; CDR2 reads SVGEGT. V shed 8 bases, J shed 2 bases, and the junction held 5 bases outside the gene matches. The CDR3 sequence is 13 residues long. CDR3 in DNA: TGTGCCAGCCGTACAGGGGGTGCCTACGAGCAGTACTTC. Translation gives CASRTGGAYEQYF.

The sample holds many counts of this clonotype. This rearrangement joins TRBV6-4 to TRBJ2-7; D is unresolved. Germline-derived CDR1 and CDR2 are MRHNA and SNTAGT. The CDR3 extends over 13 amino acids. The V gene lost 2 bases and the J gene lost 0 bases, with 5 bases spanning the gap. CDR3: CASSDPYSYEQYF. CDR3 DNA: TGTGCCAGCAGTGACCCGTACTCCTACGAGCAGTACTTC.

A few counts support this clonotype. This chain links TRBV13 with TRBJ2-2; no definite D call. The CDR3 length is 12 residues. Trimming removed 2 bases at V and 6 bases at J, with 4 bases between. Germline CDR1 PRHDT, CDR2 FYEKMQ (reference sequence). The CDR3, as DNA: TGTGCCAGCAGCTTATCAGCCGGGGAGCTGTTTTTT. Protein product: CASSLSAGELFF.

In its sample, this clonotype was seen a few times. The J gene is TRBJ1-3, the V gene TRBV5-5; perhaps TRBD1 as D (6 bases). The CDR3 consists of 15 residues. Trimming removed 0 bases at V and 6 bases at J, with 13 bases between. The germline V gene has CDR1 SGHKS and CDR2 YYEKEE (reference sequence). The CDR3 sequence is CASSLVAGAANTIYF. DNA for the CDR3: TGTGCCAGCAGCTTGGTAGCAGGGGCTGCAAACACCATATATTTT.

This chain joins TRBV24-1 and TRBJ2-3; 8 bases are shared with TRBD2. V lost 3 bases and J lost 5; bases outside the gene matches: 6. This CDR3 comprises 15 residues. Germline CDR1 reads KGHDR; CDR2 reads SFDVKD. In DNA, the CDR3 is TGTGCCACCAGTGATAGGGGACTAGTTGGAGATACGCAGTATTTT. Translated, it gives CATSDRGLVGDTQYF.

V and J are TRBV9 and TRBJ1-1, with D perhaps matching TRBD1 (5 bases). The CDR3 consists of 14 residues. Trimming left V 0 bases short and J 11 bases short, with 17 bases between. The germline V gene has CDR1 SGDLS and CDR2 YYNGEE. In DNA form, the CDR3 reads TGTGCCAGCAGCGTAGGCTCGGGGCTAACGCAGGCTTTCTTT. Its translation is CASSVGSGLTQAFF.

In its sample, this clonotype was seen many times. This chain joins TRBV24-1 and TRBJ2-2, with 8 bases fitting TRBD1. CDR3 size: 13 residues. Germline loops: CDR1 KGHDR, CDR2 SFDVKD. Trimming cost V 7 bases and J 5 bases; bases outside gene matches: 2. The CDR3 is CATRRTGTGELFF. The CDR3 DNA sequence: TGTGCCACCAGACGGACAGGGACCGGGGAGCTGTTTTTT.

By share, this clonotype counts as medium-sized. The J gene is TRBJ2-7, the V gene TRBV20-1; 9 bases fit TRBD1. V gave up 6 bases and J gave up 0 bases; unmatched junction bases: 12. Per germline, CDR1 DFQATT and CDR2 SNEGSKA (reference sequence). The CDR3 is 16 amino acids. CDR3 amino acids: CSAAQGARGNSYEQYF. In DNA form, the CDR3 reads TGCAGTGCGGCACAGGGGGCGCGGGGGAACTCCTACGAGCAGTACTTC.

This clonotype was picked up many times. The chain has TRBV3-1 and TRBJ2-7, with D possibly TRBD2 on 6 matching bases. Trimming removed 3 bases from V and 4 bases from J, with 16 bases in between. CDR3 length: 15 amino acids. Germline assignment: CDR1 LGHDT and CDR2 YNNKEL (reference sequence). The chain's CDR3 is CASSHGGTAPYEQYF. For the CDR3, the DNA is TGTGCCAGCAGCCATGGAGGGACCGCCCCATACGAGCAGTACTTC.

This clonotype was counted ten times or more. The rearrangement links TRBV10-3 to TRBJ2-7, with D hard to call. The germline gives CDR1 ENHRY, CDR2 SYGVKD. The CDR3 spans 13 residues. The V and J ends lost 3 bases and 4 bases respectively, with 10 bases between them. In DNA, the CDR3 is TGTGCCATCAGTGATGACTCGGAATACGAGCAGTACTTC. This translates into CAISDDSEYEQYF.

This clonotype was seen at least ten times. The chain has TRBV18 and TRBJ1-4; D call uncertain. Germline V gene sequence: CDR1 KGHSH, CDR2 LQKENI. Trimming left V 1 base short and J 4 bases short, with 7 bases between. The CDR3 runs to 14 residues. CDR3 DNA sequence: TGTGCCAGCTCACCACTGGCAGTTAATGAAAAACTGTTTTTT. This gives the protein CASSPLAVNEKLFF.

The table lists this clonotype with a few counts. This chain connects TRBV11-3 to TRBJ2-4; D is ambiguous. V lost 0 bases to trimming and J lost 9 bases, with 15 bases between them. The CDR3 extends over 15 amino acids. Germline lookup yields CDR1 SGHNT and CDR2 YENEEA. This CDR3 is CASSLDRLTKGIQYF. DNA of the CDR3: TGTGCCAGCAGCTTAGATCGACTTACAAAAGGCATTCAGTACTTC.

On this clonotype itself: A much larger clone differs from this one at a single base, so this may be a read error. The chain uses TRBV27 and TRBJ2-1; 7 nucleotides agree with TRBD2. Germline loops: CDR1 MNHEY, CDR2 SMNVEV (reference sequence). The CDR3 spans 14 residues. In DNA, the CDR3 is TGTGCCAGCAGGACCCCGGGGGGAGGGAATGAGCAGGTCTTC. Protein: CASRTPGGGNEQVF.

The rearrangement uses TRBV20-1 and TRBJ2-1, with a tentative D call TRBD2 (6 bases). The CDR3 has 15 amino acids. Germline assignment: CDR1 DFQATT and CDR2 SNEGSKA (reference sequence). The V gene lost 6 bases and the J gene lost 0 bases, with 15 bases spanning the gap. The CDR3 DNA reads as TGCAGTGCAATTCCGGGACTTGGCTCCTACAATGAGCAGTTCTTC. Protein product: CSAIPGLGSYNEQFF.

The chain is built from TRBV20-1 and TRBJ2-3, with TRBD1 matching over 7 bases. The CDR3 is made up of 15 amino acids. In germline, CDR1 is DFQATT, CDR2 SNEGSKA (reference sequence). The trim removed 3 bases at V and 3 bases at J, leaving 9 bases unmatched. DNA of the CDR3: TGCAGTGCTAGCCCCATAAGGGGGCAGACAGATACGCAGTATTTT. Protein sequence: CSASPIRGQTDTQYF.